Listed below are T cell receptor beta chains from one sample, sequenced in a study of blood T cell repertoires in COVID-19. Sequencing was performed with immunoSEQ multiplex PCR; in TCRdb, only in-frame clones are kept and a portion is missing. Of about 240,000 clones listed, around 84% were seen once; the top ten hold less than 3.5%. The specimen sequenced was peripheral blood. These receptors were collected from a woman under 30 with acute or convalescent COVID-19. Each CDR3 is given with its conserved first and last residue. The D gene is left open where the match is weak. Only some rows state a clone size, as once, few, many or a class for expanded clones.

v_gene: TRBV6-5
j_gene: TRBJ2-1
abundance: few
d_gene: NA
CDR3nt: TGTGCCAGCAGTTTAAGCGACAATGAGCAGTTCTTC
CDR3aa: CASSLSDNEQFF

v_gene: TRBV11-2
j_gene: TRBJ2-5
abundance: NA
d_gene: TRBD2
CDR3nt: TGTGCCAGCAGCTTAGTTAGCGGGAGTGGGGAGACCCAGTACTTC
CDR3aa: CASSLVSGSGETQYF

v_gene: TRBV18
j_gene: TRBJ1-1
abundance: NA
d_gene: TRBD1
CDR3nt: TGTGCCAGCTCACCTTTTCCCCCCTCCCCCCGAGACAGGGGGCTTAACACTGAAGCTTTCTTT
CDR3aa: CASSPFPPSPRDRGLNTEAFF

v_gene: TRBV10-3
j_gene: TRBJ2-7
abundance: NA
d_gene: TRBD1
CDR3nt: TGTGCCATCAGTGCGACAGGGAGCTCCTACGAGCAGTACTTC
CDR3aa: CAISATGSSYEQYF

v_gene: TRBV5-6
j_gene: TRBJ1-4
abundance: NA
d_gene: NA
CDR3nt: TGTGCCAGCAGCTTGGGCGAGGTTGAAAAACTGTTTTTT
CDR3aa: CASSLGEVEKLFF

v_gene: TRBV7-9
j_gene: TRBJ2-3
abundance: NA
d_gene: NA
CDR3nt: TGTGCCAGCGGTAGACGCGGAAGCACAGATACGCAGTATTTT
CDR3aa: CASGRRGSTDTQYF

v_gene: TRBV6-1
j_gene: TRBJ1-2
abundance: NA
d_gene: NA
CDR3nt: TGTGCCAGCAGCGAAATATACTTAGACTCAGCGGTCGGCTACACCTTC
CDR3aa: CASSEIYLDSAVGYTF

v_gene: TRBV7-9
j_gene: TRBJ1-2
abundance: NA
d_gene: TRBD1
CDR3nt: TGTGCCAGCAGCTTAGGCCGGGACAGGGTAAACTATGGCTACACCTTC
CDR3aa: CASSLGRDRVNYGYTF

v_gene: TRBV28
j_gene: TRBJ2-7
abundance: NA
d_gene: NA
CDR3nt: TGTGCCAGCAACGATCCGACATCGTACGAGCAGTACTTC
CDR3aa: CASNDPTSYEQYF

v_gene: TRBV4-2
j_gene: TRBJ2-1
abundance: NA
d_gene: TRBD2
CDR3nt: TGTGCCAGCAGCCTGACGACTAGCCCCGACTACAATGAGCAGTTCTTC
CDR3aa: CASSLTTSPDYNEQFF

v_gene: TRBV7-2
j_gene: TRBJ2-7
abundance: few
d_gene: TRBD2
CDR3nt: TGTGCCAGCAGCGGACTAGCGGGTACCTACGCGCAGTACTTC
CDR3aa: CASSGLAGTYAQYF

v_gene: TRBV28
j_gene: TRBJ1-2
abundance: NA
d_gene: TRBD1
CDR3nt: TGTGCCAGCAGTTCATTTTGGGGACAGGGCTATGGCTACACCTTC
CDR3aa: CASSSFWGQGYGYTF

v_gene: TRBV14
j_gene: TRBJ1-3
abundance: NA
d_gene: NA
CDR3nt: TGTGCCAGCAGCCAAAGGGTACTGTGGGAGATTGGAAACACCATATATTTT
CDR3aa: CASSQRVLWEIGNTIYF

v_gene: TRBV7-5
j_gene: TRBJ2-2
abundance: NA
d_gene: NA
CDR3nt: TGTGCCAGAAGCGCCATTACCCGGGACACCGAGAACACCGGGGAGCTGTTTTTT
CDR3aa: CARSAITRDTENTGELFF

v_gene: TRBV27
j_gene: TRBJ1-6
abundance: NA
d_gene: TRBD1
CDR3nt: TGTGCCAGCAGACCCGGGACAGTACCCAATTCACCCCTCCACTTT
CDR3aa: CASRPGTVPNSPLHF

v_gene: TRBV16
j_gene: TRBJ1-1
abundance: few
d_gene: NA
CDR3nt: TGTGCCAGCAGCCAGGTACAGCAGTTCACTGAAGCTTTCTTT
CDR3aa: CASSQVQQFTEAFF

v_gene: TRBV5-4
j_gene: TRBJ2-7
abundance: NA
d_gene: NA
CDR3nt: TGTGCCAGCACTTTGAGCACGGGGATTACCTACGAGCAGTACTTC
CDR3aa: CASTLSTGITYEQYF

v_gene: TRBV2
j_gene: TRBJ2-7
abundance: NA
d_gene: NA
CDR3nt: TGTGCCAGCAGTGCCCCCGCAGTCGCCTACGAGCAGTACTTC
CDR3aa: CASSAPAVAYEQYF

v_gene: TRBV30
j_gene: TRBJ1-1
abundance: NA
d_gene: TRBD1
CDR3nt: TGTGCCTGGAGGGGCGGGACAGTCGGGCTAAGAAAGAACACTGAAGCTTTCTTT
CDR3aa: CAWRGGTVGLRKNTEAFF

v_gene: TRBV11-2
j_gene: TRBJ2-5
abundance: NA
d_gene: NA
CDR3nt: TGTGCCAGCAGCTTACTCCTCCAAGAGACCCAGTACTTC
CDR3aa: CASSLLLQETQYF

v_gene: TRBV9
j_gene: TRBJ1-1
abundance: NA
d_gene: TRBD1
CDR3nt: TGTGCCAGCAGCCTACAGGGGGCTGGGACTGAAGCTTTCTTT
CDR3aa: CASSLQGAGTEAFF

v_gene: TRBV5-1
j_gene: TRBJ2-3
abundance: NA
d_gene: NA
CDR3nt: TGCGCCAGCAGCTTGTCGGGACTTAGCACAGATACGCAGTATTTT
CDR3aa: CASSLSGLSTDTQYF

v_gene: TRBV6-1
j_gene: TRBJ2-5
abundance: once
d_gene: NA
CDR3nt: TGTGCCAGCAGTGAAGTGTACGGGGCTGGTGCAAGCGCCGCCGCGGGGGAGACCCAGTACTTC
CDR3aa: CASSEVYGAGASAAAGETQYF

v_gene: TRBV27
j_gene: TRBJ2-1
abundance: NA
d_gene: NA
CDR3nt: TGTGCCAGCAGTTTTTTTGGCATGGATGAGCAGTTCTTC
CDR3aa: CASSFFGMDEQFF

v_gene: TRBV2
j_gene: TRBJ2-7
abundance: NA
d_gene: NA
CDR3nt: TGTGCCAGCAGTTTAGCGGCTGGCTCCTACGAGCAGTACTTC
CDR3aa: CASSLAAGSYEQYF

v_gene: TRBV28
j_gene: TRBJ1-1
abundance: few
d_gene: NA
CDR3nt: TGTGCCAGCAGTCCGGGGGGGACCTACACTGAAGCTTTCTTT
CDR3aa: CASSPGGTYTEAFF

v_gene: TRBV30
j_gene: TRBJ1-4
abundance: NA
d_gene: NA
CDR3nt: TGTGCCTCCTCGGGGCCGGGGGAGAGTGAAAAACTGTTTTTT
CDR3aa: CASSGPGESEKLFF

v_gene: TRBV27
j_gene: TRBJ1-1
abundance: NA
d_gene: NA
CDR3nt: TGTGCCAGCAGTACAGCTATGAACACTGAAGCTTTCTTT
CDR3aa: CASSTAMNTEAFF

v_gene: TRBV5-4
j_gene: TRBJ1-1
abundance: NA
d_gene: TRBD1
CDR3nt: TGTGCCAGCAGCTCGCAGACAGGGCGAGCTGAAGCTTTCTTT
CDR3aa: CASSSQTGRAEAFF

v_gene: TRBV11-3
j_gene: TRBJ2-1
abundance: few
d_gene: TRBD2
CDR3nt: TGTGCCAGCAGCCCCCAGGGACTAGCGGGCAATGAGCAGTTCTTC
CDR3aa: CASSPQGLAGNEQFF

v_gene: TRBV7-9
j_gene: TRBJ1-1
abundance: many
d_gene: TRBD1
CDR3nt: TGTGCCAGCAGCTTAATAGGGACAGCTGAAGCTTTCTTT
CDR3aa: CASSLIGTAEAFF

v_gene: TRBV19
j_gene: TRBJ2-2
abundance: NA
d_gene: NA
CDR3nt: TGTGCCAGTAGTTTCCGTACCGGGACCGGGGAGCTGTTTTTT
CDR3aa: CASSFRTGTGELFF

v_gene: TRBV20-1
j_gene: TRBJ2-2
abundance: NA
d_gene: NA
CDR3nt: TGCAGTGCTCAGAACACCGGGGAGCTGTTTTTT
CDR3aa: CSAQNTGELFF

v_gene: TRBV20-1
j_gene: TRBJ2-7
abundance: NA
d_gene: TRBD2
CDR3nt: TGCAGTGCTAGTGAGGCTAGCGGGAGCCCCGAGCAGTACTTC
CDR3aa: CSASEASGSPEQYF

v_gene: TRBV4-3
j_gene: TRBJ2-7
abundance: NA
d_gene: TRBD1
CDR3nt: TGCGCCAGCAGCCAAGGACTGAGACAGGGTACCGAGCAGTACTTC
CDR3aa: CASSQGLRQGTEQYF

v_gene: TRBV15
j_gene: TRBJ1-4
abundance: once
d_gene: TRBD1
CDR3nt: TGTGCCACCAGCAGAGTGACAGGGGCTTCTGAAAAACTGTTTTTT
CDR3aa: CATSRVTGASEKLFF

v_gene: TRBV7-9
j_gene: TRBJ2-7
abundance: NA
d_gene: TRBD2
CDR3nt: TGTGCCAGCAGCTCGTGGCTAGCGGGAGGGGAGGAGCAGTACTTC
CDR3aa: CASSSWLAGGEEQYF

v_gene: TRBV6-5
j_gene: TRBJ1-2
abundance: NA
d_gene: TRBD1
CDR3nt: TGTGCCAGCAGGGGACAGGCGGGAGGCTACACCTTC
CDR3aa: CASRGQAGGYTF

v_gene: TRBV7-8
j_gene: TRBJ2-1
abundance: NA
d_gene: TRBD2
CDR3nt: TGTGCCAGCAGCTTAGGTGTAATAGCGGGAGGGTCATCGGAGCAGTTCTTC
CDR3aa: CASSLGVIAGGSSEQFF

v_gene: TRBV25-1
j_gene: TRBJ1-2
abundance: NA
d_gene: TRBD1
CDR3nt: TGTGCCAGCAGTGACCGGACAGGGCCTCCGAGTGGCTACACCTTC
CDR3aa: CASSDRTGPPSGYTF

v_gene: TRBV19
j_gene: TRBJ2-6
abundance: NA
d_gene: NA
CDR3nt: TGTGCCAGTACCGGCAGGAGGGCTACTGGGGCCAACGTCCTGACTTTC
CDR3aa: CASTGRRATGANVLTF

v_gene: TRBV7-2
j_gene: TRBJ2-5
abundance: NA
d_gene: NA
CDR3nt: TGTGCCAGCAGCCCATCCGGGACACAAGAGACCCAGTACTTC
CDR3aa: CASSPSGTQETQYF

v_gene: TRBV28
j_gene: TRBJ2-2
abundance: NA
d_gene: TRBD1
CDR3nt: TGTGCCAGCAGTTTATACAGGGGTGTAGCCGGGGAGCTGTTTTTT
CDR3aa: CASSLYRGVAGELFF

v_gene: TRBV12-3/TRBV12-4
j_gene: TRBJ2-5
abundance: NA
d_gene: NA
CDR3nt: TGTGCCAGCAGTTTACGGGGAGAGACCCAGTACTTC
CDR3aa: CASSLRGETQYF

v_gene: TRBV6-2/TRBV6-3
j_gene: TRBJ2-3
abundance: NA
d_gene: TRBD2
CDR3nt: TGTGCCAGCAGCCCGCTGGGAGGCGGGAGGGCCGTAGATACGCAGTATTTT
CDR3aa: CASSPLGGGRAVDTQYF

v_gene: TRBV5-1
j_gene: TRBJ2-4
abundance: NA
d_gene: NA
CDR3nt: TGCGCCAGCAGCTTGGACCCCTTTTTTGAGGGTATGATCTTGTACTTC
CDR3aa: CASSLDPFFEGMILYF

v_gene: TRBV9
j_gene: TRBJ2-1
abundance: few
d_gene: TRBD2
CDR3nt: TGTGCCAGCAGCGCCGGGACTAGCGGGAGGGGGAGGACATTGAATCAGTTCTTC
CDR3aa: CASSAGTSGRGRTLNQFF

v_gene: TRBV6-2/TRBV6-3
j_gene: TRBJ2-1
abundance: few
d_gene: TRBD2
CDR3nt: TGTGCCAGCAGTTCTCCACCGGGACTAGCGGGAGGGTGGAATGAGCAGTTCTTC
CDR3aa: CASSSPPGLAGGWNEQFF

v_gene: TRBV10-3
j_gene: TRBJ1-1
abundance: NA
d_gene: NA
CDR3nt: TGTGCCATCAGTGAGGCACAGGGTGGGGTGCCTGAAGCTTTCTTT
CDR3aa: CAISEAQGGVPEAFF

v_gene: TRBV9
j_gene: TRBJ1-1
abundance: few
d_gene: NA
CDR3nt: TGTGCCAGCAGCCCACACCCGGCGGATACTGAAGCTTTCTTT
CDR3aa: CASSPHPADTEAFF

v_gene: TRBV7-9
j_gene: TRBJ1-2
abundance: NA
d_gene: NA
CDR3nt: TGTGCCAGCAGTCGTACCGGGACAAGAAGCAACTATGGCTACACCTTC
CDR3aa: CASSRTGTRSNYGYTF

v_gene: TRBV13
j_gene: TRBJ2-7
abundance: NA
d_gene: TRBD1
CDR3nt: TGTGCCAGCAGCCGACCGAGACAGGGGCCCTCCTACGAGCAGTACTTC
CDR3aa: CASSRPRQGPSYEQYF

v_gene: TRBV6-5
j_gene: TRBJ1-1
abundance: few
d_gene: NA
CDR3nt: TGTGCCAGCAGCCTACAAGGGGGTCTTACTGAAGCTTTCTTT
CDR3aa: CASSLQGGLTEAFF

v_gene: TRBV29-1
j_gene: TRBJ2-7
abundance: NA
d_gene: TRBD2
CDR3nt: TGCAGCGTAGCACTAGCGGGAGACTCGACCTACGAGCAGTACTTC
CDR3aa: CSVALAGDSTYEQYF

v_gene: TRBV5-1
j_gene: TRBJ2-3
abundance: NA
d_gene: NA
CDR3nt: TGCGCCAGCAGCTTGGCGGATACGCAGTATTTT
CDR3aa: CASSLADTQYF

v_gene: TRBV5-1
j_gene: TRBJ2-1
abundance: NA
d_gene: NA
CDR3nt: TGCGCCAGCAGCTTGGAGCTATCGTCGCTACGAGCATGGTTCTTC
CDR3aa: CASSLELSSLRAWFF

v_gene: TRBV6-5
j_gene: TRBJ2-7
abundance: NA
d_gene: NA
CDR3nt: TGTGCCAGCATACCCGGGACAAGGAGCTCCTACGAGCAGTACTTC
CDR3aa: CASIPGTRSSYEQYF

v_gene: TRBV7-3
j_gene: TRBJ2-2
abundance: NA
d_gene: NA
CDR3nt: TGTGCCAGCAGCTATAGCGGCGGGAACACCGGGGAGCTGTTTTTT
CDR3aa: CASSYSGGNTGELFF

v_gene: TRBV6-4
j_gene: TRBJ2-1
abundance: NA
d_gene: NA
CDR3nt: TGTGCCAGCAGCCCAACTCTGGTCGGCAATGAGCAGTTCTTC
CDR3aa: CASSPTLVGNEQFF